The source of this T cell receptor beta chain is a study of blood T cell repertoires in COVID-19. On the study more broadly: The study drew acute and convalescent COVID-19 samples from the United States, Italy and Spain. PBMCs, B-cell-depleted T cells, or T cells were the source of the cDNA or gDNA that made up the material.

Original processing notes: Amplified reference gene primers provided the basis for estimating nucleated cell counts. TCRdb's table, derived via immunoSEQ multiplex PCR, lists solely in-frame clones and lacks some. The V and J calls and clone size were taken over from that table, and D and trimming were inferred from the DNA. The top ten hold 13% of the sample, which has around 100,000 clones, approximately 84% seen once. J lost 4 bases, V lost 6 bases, and 5 bases had no gene match. The germline V gene encodes CDR1 ENHRY and CDR2 SYGVKD. The CDR3 covers 13 residues. The rearrangement uses TRBV10-3 and TRBJ2-5, with TRBD1 identical over 7 bases. This receptor was taken from a human donor in a cohort sampled during active or convalescent COVID-19. Sequencing used peripheral blood. Here the CDR3 DNA reads TGTGCCATCAGCTTTGACAGGGTAGAGACCCAGTACTTC. Translating it yields CAISFDRVETQYF.